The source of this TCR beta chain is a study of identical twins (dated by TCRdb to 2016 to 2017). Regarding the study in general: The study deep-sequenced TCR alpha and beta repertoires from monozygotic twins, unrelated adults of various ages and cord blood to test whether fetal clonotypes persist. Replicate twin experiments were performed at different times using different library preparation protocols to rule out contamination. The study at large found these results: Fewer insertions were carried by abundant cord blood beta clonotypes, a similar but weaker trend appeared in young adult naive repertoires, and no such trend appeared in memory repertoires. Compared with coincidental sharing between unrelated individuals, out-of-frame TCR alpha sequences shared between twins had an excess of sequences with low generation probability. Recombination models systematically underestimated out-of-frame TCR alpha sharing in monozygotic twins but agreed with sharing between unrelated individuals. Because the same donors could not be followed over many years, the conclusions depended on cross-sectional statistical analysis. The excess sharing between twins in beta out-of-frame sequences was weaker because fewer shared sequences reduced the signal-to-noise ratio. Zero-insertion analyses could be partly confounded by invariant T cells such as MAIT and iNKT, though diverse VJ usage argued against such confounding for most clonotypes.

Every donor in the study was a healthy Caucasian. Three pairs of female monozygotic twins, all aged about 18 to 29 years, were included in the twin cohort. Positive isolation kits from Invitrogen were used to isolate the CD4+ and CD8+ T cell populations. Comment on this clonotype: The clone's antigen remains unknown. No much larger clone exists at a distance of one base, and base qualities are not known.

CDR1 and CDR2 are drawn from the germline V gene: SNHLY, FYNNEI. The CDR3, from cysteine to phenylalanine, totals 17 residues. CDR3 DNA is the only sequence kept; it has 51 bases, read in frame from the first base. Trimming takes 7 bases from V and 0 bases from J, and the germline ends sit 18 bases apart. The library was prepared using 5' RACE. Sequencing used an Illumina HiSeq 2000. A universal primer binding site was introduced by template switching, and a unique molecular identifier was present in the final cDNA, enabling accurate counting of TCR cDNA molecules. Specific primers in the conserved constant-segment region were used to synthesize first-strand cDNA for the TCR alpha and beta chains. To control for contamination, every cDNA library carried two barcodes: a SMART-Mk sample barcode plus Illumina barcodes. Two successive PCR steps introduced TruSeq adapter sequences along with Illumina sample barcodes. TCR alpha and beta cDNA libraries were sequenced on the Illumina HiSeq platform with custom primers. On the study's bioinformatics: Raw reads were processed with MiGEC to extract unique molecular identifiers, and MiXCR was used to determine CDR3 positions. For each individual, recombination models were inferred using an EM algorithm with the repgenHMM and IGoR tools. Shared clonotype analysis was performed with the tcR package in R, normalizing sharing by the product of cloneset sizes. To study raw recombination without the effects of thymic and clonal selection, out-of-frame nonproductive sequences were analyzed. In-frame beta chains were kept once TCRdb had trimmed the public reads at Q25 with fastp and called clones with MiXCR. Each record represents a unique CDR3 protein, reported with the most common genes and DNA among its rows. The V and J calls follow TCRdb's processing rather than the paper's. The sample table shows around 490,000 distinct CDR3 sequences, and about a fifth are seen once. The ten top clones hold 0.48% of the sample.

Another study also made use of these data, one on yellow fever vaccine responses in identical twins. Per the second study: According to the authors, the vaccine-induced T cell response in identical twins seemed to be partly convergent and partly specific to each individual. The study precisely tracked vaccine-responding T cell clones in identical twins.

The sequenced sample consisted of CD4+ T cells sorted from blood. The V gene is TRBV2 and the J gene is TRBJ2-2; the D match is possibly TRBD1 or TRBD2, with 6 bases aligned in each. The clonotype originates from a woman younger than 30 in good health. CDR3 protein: CASTRTGAGTNTGELFF. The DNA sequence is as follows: TGTGCCAGCACCAGAACGGGGGCGGGGACGAACACCGGGGAGCTGTTTTTT.